This T cell receptor beta chain stems from a study of blood T cells in healthy people across ages. Sample-barcoded 5' priming and a J-beta primer mix drove a second PCR of roughly 6 to 12 cycles. Using its own MiXCR run on the 5' RACE reads, TCRdb lists one record per CDR3 protein. The profile shows 540,000 or so distinct CDR3 sequences, 27% of them singletons. Individuals who donated were healthy Caucasians from Russia aged roughly 6 to 90. No fewer than 5 micrograms of total RNA were isolated from every sample. Study-wide results and limits: Percentage of naive T cells showed a strong correlation with TCR beta diversity.

This clonotype was counted between two and nine times. Its antigen is currently unknown. The CDR3 spans 16 residues. Per germline, CDR1 SEHNR and CDR2 FQNEAQ (reference sequence). After removal of 5 bases from V and 6 bases from J, the junction contained 14 bases not matched to a gene. The TCR comes from a woman in her sixties or seventies in good health. V usage is TRBV7-9 and J usage is TRBJ1-2, with 8 bases identical to TRBD1. The specimen sequenced was blood. The CDR3 reads CASSLLGQGGGDGYTF. CDR3 nucleotides: TGTGCCAGCAGCCTACTCGGACAGGGAGGTGGAGATGGCTACACCTTC.